This T cell receptor beta chain was sequenced during a study of control samples from healthy donors and cancer patients. Clones were sequenced by immunoSEQ multiplex PCR, and TCRdb holds only the in-frame ones, with some missing. The table lists 48,000 or so clones, 85% to 95% of them singletons. The CDR3 spans 14 residues. Germline V lookup: CDR1 LNHDA, CDR2 SQIVND (reference sequence). Trimming removed 3 bases from V and 4 bases from J, with 13 bases in between. The TCR comes from a woman aged 50 to 65 with head and neck cancer. Material: PBMCs. V and J are TRBV19 and TRBJ2-7; D is possibly TRBD2 (6 bases). In DNA, the CDR3 is TGTGCCAGTAGTATGGGACTGCGGGTATACGAGCAGTACTTC. Translating gives CASSMGLRVYEQYF.